Each of the 23 T cell receptor beta chains below was sequenced from the same sample in a study of neurological immune-mediated disorders. TCRdb reprocessed the 5' RACE reads via MiXCR and lists one record per CDR3 protein. The sample records 78,000 or so distinct CDR3 sequences, around 4.6% being singletons. Input material: PBMCs. The receptors were sampled from a woman between 25 and 40 years old with multiple sclerosis.

This clonotype was seen many times. The chain combines TRBV5-8 with TRBJ1-5; 9 bases line up with TRBD1. J lost 2 bases, V lost 5 bases, and 2 bases had no gene match. This CDR3 contains 14 residues. The V gene's germline CDR1 is SGHTS and CDR2 YDEGEE. CDR3 nucleotides: TGTGCCAGCAGGGACAGGGGTGGCAATCAGCCCCAGCATTTT. Translated: CASRDRGGNQPQHF.

This clonotype was detected ten times or more. This rearrangement joins TRBV7-9 to TRBJ2-7; 9 bases map to TRBD2. V lost 6 bases and J lost 1; bases outside the gene matches: 10. This CDR3 has 16 residues. Looked up from germline, CDR1 is SEHNR and CDR2 is FQNEAQ (reference sequence). The CDR3 DNA sequence: TGTGCCAGCAGTTCCGGACTAGCGCGGAAATCCTACGAGCAGTACTTC. This encodes CASSSGLARKSYEQYF.

This clonotype was seen repeatedly, ten times or more. This chain joins TRBV5-1 and TRBJ2-3, with unresolved D. Germline V lookup: CDR1 SGHRS, CDR2 YFSETQ. The V and J ends lost 5 bases and 2 bases respectively, with 12 bases between them. The length of the CDR3 is 14 residues. The CDR3 DNA reads TGCGCCAGCAGGAGGCAGCCAAACACAGATACGCAGTATTTT. Translated: CASRRQPNTDTQYF.

This clonotype has a count of ten or more. The chain uses TRBV20-1 and TRBJ2-3; 14 nucleotides line up with TRBD2. Germline loops: CDR1 DFQATT, CDR2 SNEGSKA (reference sequence). This CDR3 has 16 residues. Trimming took 5 bases from V and 6 from J; bases not matched to a gene: 10. The CDR3 protein is CSAPRTSGGFTDTQYF. The CDR3 DNA reads as TGCAGTGCTCCAAGGACTAGCGGGGGGTTCACGGATACGCAGTATTTT.

Many counts were recorded for this clonotype. The chain combines TRBV11-2 with TRBJ1-3, with 7 bases identical to TRBD1. Trimming at V came to 5 bases and at J to 0 bases, leaving 16 bases not matched to a gene. Germline V gene lookup returns CDR1 SGHAT and CDR2 FQNNGV. The CDR3 consists of 19 residues. The CDR3 sequence: CASSPHHPQQGSSGNTIYF. DNA for the CDR3: TGTGCCAGCAGCCCTCATCATCCCCAACAGGGGAGCTCTGGAAACACCATATATTTT.

The CDR3 sequence: CSARVGSYNEQFF. In DNA form, the CDR3 reads TGCAGTGCTAGAGTAGGGTCCTACAATGAGCAGTTCTTC. The V and J genes are TRBV20-1 and TRBJ2-1; D uncertain. The germline V gene encodes CDR1 DFQATT and CDR2 SNEGSKA (reference sequence). The CDR3 has 13 residues. Trimming shortened V by 1 base and J by 1 base, and 5 bases separated the two germline ends.

This clonotype was seen a handful of times. This chain uses TRBV7-3 with TRBJ2-2; the D is unclear. CDR1 is SGHTA, CDR2 FQGTGA, per germline. The CDR3 runs to 13 residues. V lost 4 bases to trimming and J lost 5 bases, with 8 bases between them. CDR3 DNA: TGTGCCAGCAGCTCCCCAGGAACCGGGGAGCTGTTTTTT. Translating it yields CASSSPGTGELFF.

This clonotype was counted a few times. The chain uses TRBV10-3 and TRBJ1-1; D is possibly TRBD1 (5 bases). The CDR3 is 16 residues long. Per germline, CDR1 ENHRY and CDR2 SYGVKD. Trimming cost V 0 bases and J 4 bases, with 15 bases left between them. The CDR3 here is CAISESLGWQGTEAFF. For the CDR3, the DNA is TGTGCCATCAGTGAGTCGCTAGGGTGGCAGGGCACTGAAGCTTTCTTT.

This clonotype was observed many times. The chain combines TRBV24-1 with TRBJ1-5, with TRBD1 as a possible D gene (5 bases). CDR3 length: 12 residues. Germline values: CDR1 KGHDR, CDR2 SFDVKD. Between the trimmed V and J ends, which lost 4 bases and 9 bases, there was a span of 9 bases. The chain's CDR3 is CATSEQGWPQHF. The CDR3 DNA follows: TGTGCCACCAGTGAGCAGGGCTGGCCCCAGCATTTT.

This clonotype was observed many times. The rearrangement uses TRBV6-6 and TRBJ2-3, with 9 bases aligning to TRBD1. Trimming took 8 bases from V and 6 from J; bases not matched to a gene: 12. CDR1 and CDR2 from the germline V gene are MNHNY and SVGAGI (reference sequence). This CDR3 has 15 amino acids. This chain's CDR3 is CASHEPGQGVDTQYF. CDR3 coding DNA: TGTGCCAGCCATGAACCGGGACAGGGCGTGGATACGCAGTATTTT.

V is TRBV5-1 and J is TRBJ2-1; D is unclear. In germline, CDR1 is SGHRS, CDR2 YFSETQ. V was trimmed by 4 bases and J by 1 base, leaving 9 bases between them. The CDR3 extends over 14 amino acids. The CDR3 nucleotides are TGCGCCAGCAGCGGCCTGGCTTCCTACAATGAGCAGTTCTTC. Amino acids: CASSGLASYNEQFF.

In its sample, this clonotype was seen many times. The gene calls are TRBV19 and TRBJ2-6; D not certain. Germline values: CDR1 LNHDA, CDR2 SQIVND (reference sequence). The CDR3 spans 11 residues. The ends were cut back, 4 bases at V and 10 bases at J, with 5 bases in the middle. The CDR3 DNA follows: TGTGCCAGTAGTACCATAAACGTCCTGACTTTC. This codes for CASSTINVLTF.

Regarding this clonotype: Being one base from a much bigger clone, this may be a read error. This chain links TRBV7-8 with TRBJ2-2; 8 bases agree with TRBD2. The CDR3 has 16 residues. Germline assignment: CDR1 SGHVS and CDR2 FQNEAQ. CDR3 loop: CASSRTSGDNTEELFF. In DNA, the CDR3 is TGTGCCAGCAGTCGTACTAGCGGAGATAACACCGAGGAGCTGTTTTTT. Drawing the rest from reference TRBV7-8 and TRBJ2-2, the complete variable domain is GAGVSQSPRYKVAKRGQDVALRCDPISGHVSLFWYQQALGQGPEFLTYFQNEAQLDKSGLPSDRFFAERPEGSVSTLKIQRTQQEDSAVYLCASSRTSGDNTEELFFGEGSRLTVL.

The table lists this clonotype with many counts. The chain combines TRBV3-1 with TRBJ1-2; D possibly corresponds to TRBD1 (5 bases). CDR1 and CDR2 (germline): LGHDT, YNNKEL (reference sequence). The CDR3 sequence is 14 residues long. The V gene lost 0 bases and the J gene lost 8 bases, with 13 bases spanning the gap. DNA of the CDR3: TGTGCCAGCAGCCAAGATACCAGGGATCGCGGCTACACCTTC. Amino acid sequence: CASSQDTRDRGYTF.

This clonotype has at least ten counts. The chain has TRBV20-1 and TRBJ2-3, with 11 bases that match TRBD2. CDR3 length: 17 amino acids. After removal of 0 bases from V and 2 bases from J, the junction contained 7 bases not matched to a gene. Germline CDR1 reads DFQATT; CDR2 reads SNEGSKA (reference sequence). The CDR3 sequence is CSARDPPSGGNTDTQYF. Written as DNA, the CDR3 is TGCAGTGCTAGAGATCCGCCTAGCGGGGGGAACACAGATACGCAGTATTTT.

Many counts were recorded for this clonotype. The gene calls are TRBV7-9 and TRBJ2-6; no definite D call. Germline V gene sequence: CDR1 SEHNR, CDR2 FQNEAQ (reference sequence). The ends were cut back, 3 bases at V and 4 bases at J, with 10 bases in the middle. The CDR3 loop spans 15 amino acids. CDR3 sequence (DNA): TGTGCCAGCAGCTTGGCCCTTATGGGGGCCAACGTCCTGACTTTC. Protein sequence: CASSLALMGANVLTF.

Many counts were recorded for this clonotype. This may arise from a read error, as a much more abundant clone is one base away. V usage is TRBV5-1 and J usage is TRBJ1-1, with D unclear. Germline assignment: CDR1 SGHRS and CDR2 YFSETQ. V gave up 0 bases and J gave up 3 bases, with 3 bases separating them. The CDR3 consists of 12 residues. In nucleotides, the CDR3 is TGCGCCAGCAGCTTGGACCACACTGAAGCTTTCTTT. As protein: CASSLDHTEAFF. The whole variable domain, filled in from reference TRBV5-1 and TRBJ1-1, reads KAGVTQTPRYLIKTRGQQVTLSCSPISGHRSVSWYQQTPGQGLQFLFEYFSETQRNKGNFPGRFSGRQFSNSRSEMNVSTLELGDSALYLCASSLDHTEAFFGQGTRLTVV.

This clonotype was observed many times. The rearrangement joins TRBV5-5 to TRBJ2-3, with 9 positions matching TRBD2. CDR1 is SGHKS, CDR2 YYEKEE, per germline (reference sequence). The CDR3 length is 17 residues. V shed 0 bases, J shed 4 bases, and the junction held 9 bases outside the gene matches. The CDR3 bases are TGTGCCAGCAGCTTGGTTGCGGCGGGAGGGCCCCCAGATACGCAGTATTTT. Its protein product is CASSLVAAGGPPDTQYF.

This clonotype was observed a few times. This may be a read error: a much more frequent sequence differs by one nucleotide. V usage is TRBV5-1 and J usage is TRBJ1-3, with D possibly being TRBD1 (6 bases). In germline, CDR1 is SGHRS, CDR2 YFSETQ. This CDR3 has 15 amino acids. The CDR3 nucleotides read TGCGCCAGCAGCCAGGACAGCTACTCTGGAAAAACCATATATTTT. Amino acid sequence: CASSQDSYSGKTIYF. Filled out from reference TRBV5-1 and TRBJ1-3, the complete variable domain reads KAGVTQTPRYLIKTRGQQVTLSCSPISGHRSVSWYQQTPGQGLQFLFEYFSETQRNKGNFPGRFSGRQFSNSRSEMNVSTLELGDSALYLCASSQDSYSGKTIYFGEGSWLTVV.

This clonotype was detected ten times or more. The chain is built from TRBV29-1 and TRBJ1-2; D is undetermined. CDR3 length equals 13 residues. The V and J ends lost 3 bases and 1 base respectively, with 9 bases between them. The germline gives CDR1 SQVTM, CDR2 ANQGSEA. The CDR3 coding sequence is TGCAGCGTTGAGGGCAGACTTAACTATGGCTACACCTTC. Amino acid sequence: CSVEGRLNYGYTF.

The chain employs TRBV6-5 and TRBJ1-2; D gene unclear. This CDR3 is 16 amino acids long. V was cut by 8 bases and J by 4 bases, with 23 bases left in between. Germline V gives CDR1 MNHEY, CDR2 SVGAGI. The CDR3 sequence: CASRTRRAGAFYGYTF. Written as DNA, the CDR3 is TGTGCCAGCCGGACGCGAAGGGCAGGAGCTTTCTATGGCTACACCTTC.

This clonotype was counted between two and nine times. The gene calls are TRBV5-1 and TRBJ2-7; D is possibly TRBD1 (6 bases). The V gene lost 7 bases and the J gene lost 2 bases, with 10 bases spanning the gap. This CDR3 has 12 residues. Germline lookup yields CDR1 SGHRS and CDR2 YFSETQ. Here the CDR3 reads CASGQSTYEQYF. In nucleotides, the CDR3 is TGCGCCAGCGGACAGAGCACCTACGAGCAGTACTTC.

This clonotype was observed a handful of times. This chain connects TRBV5-1 to TRBJ1-2, with no clear D. Germline CDR1 is SGHRS and CDR2 is YFSETQ. CDR3 size: 14 residues. V was pared by 4 bases and J by 1 base, with 11 bases between. This CDR3 reads CASSPDVGNYGYTF. CDR3 nucleotide sequence: TGCGCCAGCAGCCCAGACGTTGGTAACTATGGCTACACCTTC.